This TCR beta chain was identified in a study of cytomegalovirus exposure and HLA in healthy donors. With 60 Vbeta and 13 Jbeta primers, the PCR was carried out. In the original workflow: Counted up in a later analysis, unique TCR beta chains came to 60 million to 95 million, with roughly 11 million shared. The repertoire was sequenced with immunoSEQ multiplex PCR; TCRdb's copy has only in-frame clones and lacks some. The V and J calls and the clone size are those of that table, but D and trimming were determined from the DNA. Of around 110,000 clones in the sample, around 75% were seen once. A word on this clone: Its cognate antigen is unknown.

Notes on the study in general: Later on, analysis showed that most CMV-associated TCR beta chains appeared to be HLA-restricted. Later, an analysis showed that TCR beta chains associated with HLA were more clonally expanded than others that were equally common. The study designated 150 or so TCR beta chains cytomegalovirus-associated.

CDR3 length equals 13 residues. Germline CDR1 and CDR2: LNHDA and SQIVND (reference sequence). Trimming took 7 bases from V and 6 from J, leaving 12 bases between them. J is TRBJ2-2 and V is TRBV19; D is unclear. Source material: PBMCs. The receptor was isolated from a woman under 30 in good health and CMV-seronegative. The CDR3 is CASKAGWAGELFF. CDR3 nucleotide sequence: TGTGCCAGTAAGGCAGGTTGGGCCGGGGAGCTGTTTTTT.